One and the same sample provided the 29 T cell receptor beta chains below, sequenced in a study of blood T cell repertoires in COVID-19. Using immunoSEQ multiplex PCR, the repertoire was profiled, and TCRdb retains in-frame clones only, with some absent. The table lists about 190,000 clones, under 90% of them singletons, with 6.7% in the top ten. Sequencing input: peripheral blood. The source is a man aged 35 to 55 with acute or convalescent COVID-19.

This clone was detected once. The CDR3 sequence is CSASPGAQYF. In DNA, the CDR3 is TGCAGTGCAAGTCCGGGGGCCCAGTACTTC. The V gene is TRBV20-1, the J gene TRBJ2-5; perhaps TRBD2 as D (6 bases). The CDR3 is made up of 10 amino acids. Germline values: CDR1 DFQATT, CDR2 SNEGSKA (reference sequence). The V end was cut by 6 bases, the J end by 9 bases, with 11 bases between.

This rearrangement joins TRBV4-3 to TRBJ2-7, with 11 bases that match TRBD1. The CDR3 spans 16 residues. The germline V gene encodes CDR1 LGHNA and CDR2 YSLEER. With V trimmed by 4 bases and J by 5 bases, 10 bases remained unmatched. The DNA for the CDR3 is TGCGCCAGCAGCCCGACCGGGGGACAGGGGGGACACGAGCAGTACTTC. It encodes CASSPTGGQGGHEQYF.

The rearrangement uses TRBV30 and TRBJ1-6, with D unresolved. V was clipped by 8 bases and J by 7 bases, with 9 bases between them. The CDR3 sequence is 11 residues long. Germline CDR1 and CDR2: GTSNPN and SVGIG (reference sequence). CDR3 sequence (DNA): TGTGCCGCGGATCGCAATTCACCCCTCCACTTT. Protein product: CAADRNSPLHF.

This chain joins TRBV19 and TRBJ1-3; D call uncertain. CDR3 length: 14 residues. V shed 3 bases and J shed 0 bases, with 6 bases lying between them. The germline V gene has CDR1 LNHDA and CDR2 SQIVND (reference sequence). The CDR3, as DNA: TGTGCCAGTAGTATCGAACACTCTGGAAACACCATATATTTT. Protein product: CASSIEHSGNTIYF.

The CDR3 here is CASSLRWGRTDTQYF. CDR3 sequence (DNA): TGTGCCAGCAGCTTACGATGGGGCAGGACAGATACGCAGTATTTT. The J gene is TRBJ2-3, the V gene TRBV7-2; D possibly corresponds to TRBD1 (5 bases). Germline CDR1 SGHTA, CDR2 FQGNSA. This CDR3 has 15 amino acids. V was cut by 2 bases and J by 3 bases, with 12 bases left in between.

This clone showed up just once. CDR3 nucleotides: TGTGCCAGCAGCGCGGGACCAGGACGGGAAAAACTGTTTTTT. It yields the protein CASSAGPGREKLFF. The genes are TRBV5-8 and TRBJ1-4, with a tentative D call TRBD1 (5 bases). V lost 4 bases and J 8 bases, leaving 15 bases between the germline ends. The length of the CDR3 is 14 residues. Germline CDR1 and CDR2: SGHTS and YDEGEE.

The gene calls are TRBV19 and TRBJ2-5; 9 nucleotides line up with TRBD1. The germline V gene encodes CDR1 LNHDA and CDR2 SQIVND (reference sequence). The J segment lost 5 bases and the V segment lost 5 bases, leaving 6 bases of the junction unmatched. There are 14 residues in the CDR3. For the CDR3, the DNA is TGTGCCAGTAGTTCGGGACAGGGAGGGGAGACCCAGTACTTC. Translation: CASSSGQGGETQYF.

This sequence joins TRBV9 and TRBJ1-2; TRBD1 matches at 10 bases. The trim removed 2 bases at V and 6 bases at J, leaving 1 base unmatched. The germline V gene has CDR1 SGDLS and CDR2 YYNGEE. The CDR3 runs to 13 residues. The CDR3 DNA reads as TGTGCCAGCAGCGTCGGGACAGGGGATGGCTACACCTTC. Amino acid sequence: CASSVGTGDGYTF.

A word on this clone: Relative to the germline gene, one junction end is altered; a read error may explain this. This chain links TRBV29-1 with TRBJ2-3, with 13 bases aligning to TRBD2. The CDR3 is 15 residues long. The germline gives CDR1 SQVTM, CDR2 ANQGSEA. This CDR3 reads CSVEGLAGAPDTQYF. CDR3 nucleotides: TGCAGCGTGGAAGGACTAGCGGGGGCCCCAGATACGCAGTATTTT.

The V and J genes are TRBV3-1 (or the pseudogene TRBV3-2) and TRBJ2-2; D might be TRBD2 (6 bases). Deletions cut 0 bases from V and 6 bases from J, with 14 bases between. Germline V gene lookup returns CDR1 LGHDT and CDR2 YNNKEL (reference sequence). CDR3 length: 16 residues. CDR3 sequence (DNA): TGTGCCAGCAGCCAAGATCGGGAGACAGATTCCGGGGAGCTGTTTTTT. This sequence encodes CASSQDRETDSGELFF.

The CDR3 reads CASRGRGGETQYF. The CDR3 DNA follows: TGTGCCAGCAGGGGGCGGGGGGGAGAGACCCAGTACTTC. This sequence joins TRBV6-5 and TRBJ2-5, with TRBD2 matching over 9 bases. There are 13 residues in the CDR3. V shed 6 bases, J shed 4 bases, and the junction held 3 bases outside the gene matches. Germline loops: CDR1 MNHEY, CDR2 SVGAGI.

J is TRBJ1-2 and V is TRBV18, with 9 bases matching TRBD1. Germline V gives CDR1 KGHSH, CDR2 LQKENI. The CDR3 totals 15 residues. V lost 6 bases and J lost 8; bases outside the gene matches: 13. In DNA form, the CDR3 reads TGTGCCAGCTCTCCCCGGACAGGGGACGATGAGGGCTACACCTTC. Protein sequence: CASSPRTGDDEGYTF.

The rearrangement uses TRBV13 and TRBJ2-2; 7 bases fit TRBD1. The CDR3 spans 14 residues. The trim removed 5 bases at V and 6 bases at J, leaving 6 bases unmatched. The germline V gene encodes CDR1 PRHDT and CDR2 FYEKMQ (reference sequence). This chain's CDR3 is CASSMTGIAGELFF. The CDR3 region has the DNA TGTGCCAGCAGCATGACAGGGATCGCCGGGGAGCTGTTTTTT.

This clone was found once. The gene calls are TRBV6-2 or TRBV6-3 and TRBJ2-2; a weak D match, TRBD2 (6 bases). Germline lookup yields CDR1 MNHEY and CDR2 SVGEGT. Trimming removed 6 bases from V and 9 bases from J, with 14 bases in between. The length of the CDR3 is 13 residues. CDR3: CASRPGLNRELFF. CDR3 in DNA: TGTGCCAGCAGACCTGGACTAAATCGGGAGCTGTTTTTT.

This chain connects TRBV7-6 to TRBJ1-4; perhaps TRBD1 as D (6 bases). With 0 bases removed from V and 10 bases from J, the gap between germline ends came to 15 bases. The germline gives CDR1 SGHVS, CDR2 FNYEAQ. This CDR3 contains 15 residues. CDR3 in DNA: TGTGCCAGCAGCTTAGCGGGGGATGGGACACCAAAACTGTTTTTT. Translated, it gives CASSLAGDGTPKLFF.

CDR3 coding DNA: TGCGCCAGCAGCCAAGATTATTTGGGGGCCAGTACTGAAGCTTTCTTT. Translated: CASSQDYLGASTEAFF. The chain has TRBV4-3 and TRBJ1-1, with D tentatively TRBD1 (6 bases). Trimming removed 0 bases at V and 5 bases at J, with 16 bases between. Germline-derived CDR1 and CDR2 are LGHNA and YSLEER. This CDR3 comprises 16 residues.

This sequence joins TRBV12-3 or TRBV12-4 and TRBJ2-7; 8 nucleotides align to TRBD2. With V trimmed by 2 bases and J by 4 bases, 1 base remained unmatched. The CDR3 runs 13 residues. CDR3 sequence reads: CASSLSSGYEQYF. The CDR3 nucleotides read TGTGCCAGCAGTTTATCTAGCGGGTACGAGCAGTACTTC.

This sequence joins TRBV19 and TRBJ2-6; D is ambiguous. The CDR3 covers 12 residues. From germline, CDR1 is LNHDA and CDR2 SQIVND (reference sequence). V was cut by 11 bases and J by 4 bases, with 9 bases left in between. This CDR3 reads CAGKSGANVLTF. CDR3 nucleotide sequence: TGTGCCGGCAAATCGGGGGCCAACGTCCTGACTTTC.

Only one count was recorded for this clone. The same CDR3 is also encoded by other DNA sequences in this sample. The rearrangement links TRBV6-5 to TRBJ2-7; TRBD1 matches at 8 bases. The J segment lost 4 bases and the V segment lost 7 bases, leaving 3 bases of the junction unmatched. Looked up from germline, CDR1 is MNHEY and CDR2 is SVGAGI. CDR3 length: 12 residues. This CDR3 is CASNGQGYEQYF. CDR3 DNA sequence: TGTGCCAGCAACGGACAGGGTTACGAGCAGTACTTC.

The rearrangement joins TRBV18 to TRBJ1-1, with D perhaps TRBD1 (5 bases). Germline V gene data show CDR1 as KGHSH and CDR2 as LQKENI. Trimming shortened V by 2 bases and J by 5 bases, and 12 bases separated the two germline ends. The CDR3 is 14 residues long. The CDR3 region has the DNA TGTGCCAGCTCACCAAGCTTGGGGGGTACTGAAGCTTTCTTT. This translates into CASSPSLGGTEAFF. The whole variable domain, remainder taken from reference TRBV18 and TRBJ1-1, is NAGVMQNPRHLVRRRGQEARLRCSPMKGHSHVYWYRQLPEEGLKFMVYLQKENIIDESGMPKERFSAEFPKEGPSILRIQQVVRGDSAAYFCASSPSLGGTEAFFGQGTRLTVV.

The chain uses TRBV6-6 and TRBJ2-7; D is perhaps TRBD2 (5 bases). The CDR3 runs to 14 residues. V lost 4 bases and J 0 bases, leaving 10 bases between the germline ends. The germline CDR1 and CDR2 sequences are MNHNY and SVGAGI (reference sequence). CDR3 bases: TGTGCCAGCAGTTCTAGCCGGAGCTCCTACGAGCAGTACTTC. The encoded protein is CASSSSRSSYEQYF.

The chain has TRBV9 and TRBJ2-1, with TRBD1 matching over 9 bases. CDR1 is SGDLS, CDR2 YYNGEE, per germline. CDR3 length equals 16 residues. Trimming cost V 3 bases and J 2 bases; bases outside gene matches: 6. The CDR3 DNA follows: TGTGCCAGCAGCGGGACAGGGGTCGCAGCCTACAATGAGCAGTTCTTC. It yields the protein CASSGTGVAAYNEQFF.

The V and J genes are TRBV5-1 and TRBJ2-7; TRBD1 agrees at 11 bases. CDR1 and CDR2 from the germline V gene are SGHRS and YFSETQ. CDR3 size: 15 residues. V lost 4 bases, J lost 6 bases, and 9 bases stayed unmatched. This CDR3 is CASSLGQGALREQYF. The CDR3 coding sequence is TGCGCCAGCAGCCTAGGACAGGGGGCTCTACGCGAGCAGTACTTC.

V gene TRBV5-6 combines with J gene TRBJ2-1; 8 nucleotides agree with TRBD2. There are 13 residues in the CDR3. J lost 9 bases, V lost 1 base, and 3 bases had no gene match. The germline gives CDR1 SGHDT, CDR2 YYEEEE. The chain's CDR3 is CASSLRGGIEQFF. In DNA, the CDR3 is TGTGCCAGCAGCTTGCGGGGGGGCATTGAGCAGTTCTTC.

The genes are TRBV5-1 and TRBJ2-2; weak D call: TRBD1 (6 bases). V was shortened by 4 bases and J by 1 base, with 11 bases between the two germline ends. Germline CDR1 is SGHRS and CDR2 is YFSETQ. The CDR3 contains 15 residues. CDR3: CASSREQGNTGELFF. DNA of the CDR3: TGCGCCAGCAGCCGGGAACAGGGGAACACCGGGGAGCTGTTTTTT.

The CDR3 DNA reads TGTGCTAGTGGTCTCTCCCGACAGGAACACAACTATGGCTACACCTTC. As protein: CASGLSRQEHNYGYTF. This chain connects TRBV12-5 to TRBJ1-2; perhaps TRBD1 as D (6 bases). The germline V and J ends were trimmed by 5 bases and 2 bases, with 18 bases remaining between them. The CDR3 length is 16 residues. Germline lookup yields CDR1 LGHNT and CDR2 FRNRAP.

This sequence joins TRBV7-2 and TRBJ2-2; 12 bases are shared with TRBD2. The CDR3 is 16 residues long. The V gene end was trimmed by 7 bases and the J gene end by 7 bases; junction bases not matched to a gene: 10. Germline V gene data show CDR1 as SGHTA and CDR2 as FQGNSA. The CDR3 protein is CASTHSSGGAVGELFF. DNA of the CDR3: TGTGCCAGCACCCATTCTAGCGGGGGGGCCGTCGGGGAGCTGTTTTTT.

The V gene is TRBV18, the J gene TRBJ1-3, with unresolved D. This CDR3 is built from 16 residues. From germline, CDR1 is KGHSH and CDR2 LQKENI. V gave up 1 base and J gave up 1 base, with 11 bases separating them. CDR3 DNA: TGTGCCAGCTCACCACTACAGCACGGATCTGGAAACACCATATATTTT. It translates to CASSPLQHGSGNTIYF.

CDR3 DNA: TGCAGTGCTAGTTTCCCGTTCACAGATACGCAGTATTTT. This codes for CSASFPFTDTQYF. J is TRBJ2-3 and V is TRBV20-1; no definite D call. The CDR3 loop spans 13 amino acids. The V gene lost 3 bases and the J gene lost 2 bases, with 9 bases spanning the gap. Germline V lookup: CDR1 DFQATT, CDR2 SNEGSKA (reference sequence).